The present T cell receptor (beta chain) was sequenced within a study of Ad26.COV2.S vaccination and SARS-CoV-2 variants. Germline V lookup: CDR1 SNHLY, CDR2 FYNNEI. J gave up 7 bases and V 7 bases, and 7 bases lay outside the gene matches. CDR3 length equals 12 residues. The treatment denotes: approximately 18 received Ad26.COV2.S at low or high dose, single or two shots; about 5 received placebo; per-sample allocation not given. Following the first vaccine or placebo injection, samples were taken on day 63. TCRdb keeps only in-frame clones here, not all; method: immunoSEQ multiplex PCR. This table holds about 480,000 clones, around 88% found once.

The receptor was derived from a person aged 18-60 years who received the Ad26.COV2.S COVID-19 vaccine or a placebo. This chain uses TRBV2 with TRBJ2-7; 7 bases are shared with TRBD2. Sequences were derived from peripheral blood, sampled in a trial of Ad26.COV2.S vaccine versus placebo. CDR3 DNA: TGTGCCAGCAACATTGGGGGGGAGGAGCAGTACTTC. The encoded protein is CASNIGGEEQYF.